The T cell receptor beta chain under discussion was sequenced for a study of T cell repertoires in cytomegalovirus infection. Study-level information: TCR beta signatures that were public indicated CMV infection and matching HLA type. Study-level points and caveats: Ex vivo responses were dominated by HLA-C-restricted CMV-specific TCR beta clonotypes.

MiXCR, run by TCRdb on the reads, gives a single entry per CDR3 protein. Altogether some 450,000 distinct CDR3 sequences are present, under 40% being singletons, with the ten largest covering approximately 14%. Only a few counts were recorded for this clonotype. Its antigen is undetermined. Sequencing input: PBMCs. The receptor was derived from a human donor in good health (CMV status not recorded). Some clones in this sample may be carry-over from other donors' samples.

CDR3: CASSLGGGPGEETQYF. The CDR3, as DNA: TGCGCCAGCAGTCTCGGTGGGGGGCCAGGCGAAGAGACCCAGTACTTC. The chain carries TRBV5-1 and TRBJ2-5; D could derive from TRBD1 or TRBD2 (6 bases each). Trimming stripped 5 bases from V and 3 bases from J, with 20 bases between. Germline V gene sequence: CDR1 SGHRS, CDR2 YFSETQ. The CDR3 covers 16 residues. Supplemented by reference TRBV5-1 and TRBJ2-5, the full variable domain reads KAGVTQTPRYLIKTRGQQVTLSCSPISGHRSVSWYQQTPGQGLQFLFEYFSETQRNKGNFPGRFSGRQFSNSRSEMNVSTLELGDSALYLCASSLGGGPGEETQYFGPGTRLLVL.